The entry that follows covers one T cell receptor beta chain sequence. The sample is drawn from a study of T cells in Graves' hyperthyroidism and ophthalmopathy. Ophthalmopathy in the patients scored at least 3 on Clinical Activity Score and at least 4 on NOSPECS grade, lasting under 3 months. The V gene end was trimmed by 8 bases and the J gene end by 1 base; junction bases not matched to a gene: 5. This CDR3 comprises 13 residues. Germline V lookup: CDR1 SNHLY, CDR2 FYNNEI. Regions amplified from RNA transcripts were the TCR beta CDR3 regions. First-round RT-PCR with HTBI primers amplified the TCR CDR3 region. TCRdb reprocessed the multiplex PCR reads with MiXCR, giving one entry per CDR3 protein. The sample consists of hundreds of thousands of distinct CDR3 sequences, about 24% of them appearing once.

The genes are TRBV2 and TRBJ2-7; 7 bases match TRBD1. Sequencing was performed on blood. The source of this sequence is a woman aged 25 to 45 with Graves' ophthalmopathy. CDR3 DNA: TGTGCCAGCCGGGACAGTTTTTCCTACGAGCAGTACTTC. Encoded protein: CASRDSFSYEQYF.